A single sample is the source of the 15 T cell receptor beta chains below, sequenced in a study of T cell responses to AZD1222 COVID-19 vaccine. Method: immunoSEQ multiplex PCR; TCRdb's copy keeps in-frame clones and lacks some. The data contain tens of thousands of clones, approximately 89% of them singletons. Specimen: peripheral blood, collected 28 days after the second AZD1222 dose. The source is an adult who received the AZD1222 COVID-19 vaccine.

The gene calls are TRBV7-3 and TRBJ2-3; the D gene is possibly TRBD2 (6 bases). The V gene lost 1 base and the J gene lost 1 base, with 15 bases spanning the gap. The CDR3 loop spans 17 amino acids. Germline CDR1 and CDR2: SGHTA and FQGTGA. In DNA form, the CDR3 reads TGTGCCAGCAGCTTAAGGGGACTGCCCCAGGGCACAGATACGCAGTATTTT. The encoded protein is CASSLRGLPQGTDTQYF.

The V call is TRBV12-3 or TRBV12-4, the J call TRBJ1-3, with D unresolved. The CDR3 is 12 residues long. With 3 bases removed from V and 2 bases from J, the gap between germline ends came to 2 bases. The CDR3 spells CASSFTGNTIYF. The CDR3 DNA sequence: TGTGCCAGCAGTTTCACTGGAAACACCATATATTTT.

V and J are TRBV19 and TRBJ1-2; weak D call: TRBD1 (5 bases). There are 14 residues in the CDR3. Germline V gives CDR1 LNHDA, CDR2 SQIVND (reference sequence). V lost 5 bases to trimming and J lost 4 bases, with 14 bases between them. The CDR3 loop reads CASSFIGTGYGYTF. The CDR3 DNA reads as TGTGCCAGTAGTTTTATCGGGACGGGCTATGGCTACACCTTC.

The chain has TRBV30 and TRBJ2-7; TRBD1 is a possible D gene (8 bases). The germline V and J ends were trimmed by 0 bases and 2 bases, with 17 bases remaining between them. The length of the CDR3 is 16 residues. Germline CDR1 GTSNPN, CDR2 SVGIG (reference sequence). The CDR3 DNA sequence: TGTGCCTGGAGTGTTTACGGACAGGGAGGGCCCTACGAGCAGTACTTC. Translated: CAWSVYGQGGPYEQYF.

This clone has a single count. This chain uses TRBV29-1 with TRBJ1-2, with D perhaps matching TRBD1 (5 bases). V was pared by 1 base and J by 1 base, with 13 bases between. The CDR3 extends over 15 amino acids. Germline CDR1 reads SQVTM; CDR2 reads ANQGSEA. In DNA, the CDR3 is TGCAGCGTTGAAGCTGGGGGGGAATATAACTATGGCTACACCTTC. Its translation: CSVEAGGEYNYGYTF.

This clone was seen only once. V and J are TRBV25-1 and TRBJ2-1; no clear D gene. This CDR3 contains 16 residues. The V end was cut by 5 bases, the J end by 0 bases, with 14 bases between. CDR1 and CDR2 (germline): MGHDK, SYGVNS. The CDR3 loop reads CASSPPGPSSYNEQFF. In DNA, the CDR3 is TGTGCCAGCAGTCCCCCCGGGCCGAGCTCCTACAATGAGCAGTTCTTC. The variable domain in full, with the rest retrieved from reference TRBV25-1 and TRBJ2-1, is EADIYQTPRYLVIGTGKKITLECSQTMGHDKMYWYQQDPGMELHLIHYSYGVNSTEKGDLSSESTVSRIRTEHFPLTLESARPSHTSQYLCASSPPGPSSYNEQFFGPGTRLTVL.

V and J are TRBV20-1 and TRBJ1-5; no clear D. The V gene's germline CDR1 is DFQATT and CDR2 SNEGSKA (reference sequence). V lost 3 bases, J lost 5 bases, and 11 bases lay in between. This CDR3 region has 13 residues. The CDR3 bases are TGCAGTGCTAGTAGGTCAGAAGATCAGCCCCAGCATTTT. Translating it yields CSASRSEDQPQHF.

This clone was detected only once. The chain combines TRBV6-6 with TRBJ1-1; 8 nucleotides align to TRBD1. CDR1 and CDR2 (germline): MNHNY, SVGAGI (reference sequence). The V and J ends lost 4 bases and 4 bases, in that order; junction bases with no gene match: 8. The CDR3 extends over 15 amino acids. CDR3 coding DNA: TGTGCCAGCAGTTCAGCGCAGGGGGCAGGCACTGAAGCTTTCTTT. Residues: CASSSAQGAGTEAFF.

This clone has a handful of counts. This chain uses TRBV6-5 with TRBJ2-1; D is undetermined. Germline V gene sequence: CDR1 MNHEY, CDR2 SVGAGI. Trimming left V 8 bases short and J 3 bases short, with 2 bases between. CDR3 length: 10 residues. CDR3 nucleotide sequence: TGTGCCAGCGGCTACAATGAGCAGTTCTTC. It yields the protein CASGYNEQFF.

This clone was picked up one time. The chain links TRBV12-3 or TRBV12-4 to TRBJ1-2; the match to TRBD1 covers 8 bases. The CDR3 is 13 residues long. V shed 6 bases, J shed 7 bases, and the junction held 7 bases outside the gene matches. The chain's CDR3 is CASRRQGFFGYTF. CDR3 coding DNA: TGTGCCAGCAGACGACAGGGGTTCTTTGGCTACACCTTC.

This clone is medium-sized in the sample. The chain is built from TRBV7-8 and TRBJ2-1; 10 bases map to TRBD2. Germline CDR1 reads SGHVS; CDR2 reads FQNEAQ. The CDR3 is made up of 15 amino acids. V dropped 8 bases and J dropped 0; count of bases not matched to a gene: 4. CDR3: CASELAGSSYNEQFF. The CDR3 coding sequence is TGTGCCAGCGAACTAGCGGGGAGCTCCTACAATGAGCAGTTCTTC.

The DNA for the CDR3 is TGTGCCACCAGGACACTCCTTTGGGAGGGCCTCGGCAATGAGCAGTTCTTC. Its protein is CATRTLLWEGLGNEQFF. The rearrangement links TRBV24-1 to TRBJ2-1; TRBD2 agrees at 7 bases. The CDR3 totals 17 residues. The V and J ends lost 7 bases and 6 bases, in that order; junction bases with no gene match: 17. Germline lookup yields CDR1 KGHDR and CDR2 SFDVKD.

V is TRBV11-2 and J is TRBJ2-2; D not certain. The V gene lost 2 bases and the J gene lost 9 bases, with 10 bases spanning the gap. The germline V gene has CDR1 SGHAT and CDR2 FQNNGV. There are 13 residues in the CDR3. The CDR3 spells CASSLRPRRELFF. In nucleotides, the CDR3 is TGTGCCAGCAGCTTACGCCCGAGGCGGGAGCTGTTTTTT.

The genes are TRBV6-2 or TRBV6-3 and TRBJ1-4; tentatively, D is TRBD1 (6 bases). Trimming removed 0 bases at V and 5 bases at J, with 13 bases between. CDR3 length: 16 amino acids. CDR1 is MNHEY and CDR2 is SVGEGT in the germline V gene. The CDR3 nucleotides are TGTGCCAGCAGTTACTCTTCCGACAGGCCGAATGAAAAACTGTTTTTT. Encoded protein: CASSYSSDRPNEKLFF.

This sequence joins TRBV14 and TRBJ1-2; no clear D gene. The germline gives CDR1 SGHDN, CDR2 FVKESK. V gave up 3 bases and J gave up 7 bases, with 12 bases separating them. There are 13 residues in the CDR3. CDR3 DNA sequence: TGTGCCAGCAGCCAGCGAACGTGGGTTGGCTACACCTTC. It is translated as CASSQRTWVGYTF.